This T cell receptor (beta chain) was captured in a study of blood T cell repertoires in COVID-19. The wider study: Material from acute and convalescent COVID-19 was sourced from the United States, Italy and Spain. The analysed material was cDNA or gDNA that came from T cells, B-cell-depleted T cells, or PBMCs.

Cohort assignment relied on participant-reported clinical history. Before being deemed recovered, Cohort 3 donors had two negative PCRs, clearance, or symptom resolution. TCRdb's table, derived via immunoSEQ multiplex PCR, lists solely in-frame clones and lacks some. The data hold 250,000 to 300,000 clones, with approximately 90% observed a single time. This CDR3 has 14 amino acids. With 4 bases clipped from V and 8 bases from J, the junction kept 4 bases outside the gene matches. Germline V lookup: CDR1 MNHEY, CDR2 SVGAGI. Sequenced sample: PBMCs or T cells enriched from blood (not recorded which). The sequence was collected from a man aged 18 to 30 who had recovered from COVID-19. The chain has TRBV6-5 and TRBJ1-4; 10 bases match TRBD1. CDR3 nucleotides: TGTGCCAGCAGTTTGACAGGGGGCCGAGAAAAACTGTTTTTT. Its translation is CASSLTGGREKLFF.